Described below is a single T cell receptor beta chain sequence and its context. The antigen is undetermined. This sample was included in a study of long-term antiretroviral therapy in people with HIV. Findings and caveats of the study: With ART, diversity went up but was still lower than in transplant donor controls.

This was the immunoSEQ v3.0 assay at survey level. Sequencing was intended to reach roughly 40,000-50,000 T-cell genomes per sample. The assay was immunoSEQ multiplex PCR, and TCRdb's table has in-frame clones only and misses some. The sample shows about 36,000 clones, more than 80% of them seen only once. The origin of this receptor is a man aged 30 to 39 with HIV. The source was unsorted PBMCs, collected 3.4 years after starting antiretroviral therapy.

The CDR3 DNA reads TGTGCCAGCAGCACCGGACACCTCACTGAAGCTTTCTTT. Its translation is CASSTGHLTEAFF. The chain combines TRBV5-6 with TRBJ1-1; TRBD1 might be the D (5 bases). V was trimmed by 4 bases and J by 4 bases, leaving 11 bases between them. The CDR3 sequence is 13 residues long. Germline V gene sequence: CDR1 SGHDT, CDR2 YYEEEE.